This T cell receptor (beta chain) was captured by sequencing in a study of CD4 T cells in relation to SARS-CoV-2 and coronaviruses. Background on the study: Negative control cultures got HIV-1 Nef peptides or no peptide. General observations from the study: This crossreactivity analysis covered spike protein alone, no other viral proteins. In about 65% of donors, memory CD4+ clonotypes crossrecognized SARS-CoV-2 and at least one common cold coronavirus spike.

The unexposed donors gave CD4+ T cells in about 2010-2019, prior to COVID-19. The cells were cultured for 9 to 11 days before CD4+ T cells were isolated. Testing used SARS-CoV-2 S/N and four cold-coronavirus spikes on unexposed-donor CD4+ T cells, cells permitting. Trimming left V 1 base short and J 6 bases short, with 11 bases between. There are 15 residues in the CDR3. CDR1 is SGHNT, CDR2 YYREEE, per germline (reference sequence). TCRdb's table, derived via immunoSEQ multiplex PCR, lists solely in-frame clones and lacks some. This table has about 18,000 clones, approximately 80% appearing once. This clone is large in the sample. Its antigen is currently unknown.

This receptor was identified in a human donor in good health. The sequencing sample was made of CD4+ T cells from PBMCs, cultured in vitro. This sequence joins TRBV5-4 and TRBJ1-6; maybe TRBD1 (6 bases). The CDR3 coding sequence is TGTGCCAGCAGCTTGCAGGACAGAACTAATTCACCCCTCCACTTT. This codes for CASSLQDRTNSPLHF.